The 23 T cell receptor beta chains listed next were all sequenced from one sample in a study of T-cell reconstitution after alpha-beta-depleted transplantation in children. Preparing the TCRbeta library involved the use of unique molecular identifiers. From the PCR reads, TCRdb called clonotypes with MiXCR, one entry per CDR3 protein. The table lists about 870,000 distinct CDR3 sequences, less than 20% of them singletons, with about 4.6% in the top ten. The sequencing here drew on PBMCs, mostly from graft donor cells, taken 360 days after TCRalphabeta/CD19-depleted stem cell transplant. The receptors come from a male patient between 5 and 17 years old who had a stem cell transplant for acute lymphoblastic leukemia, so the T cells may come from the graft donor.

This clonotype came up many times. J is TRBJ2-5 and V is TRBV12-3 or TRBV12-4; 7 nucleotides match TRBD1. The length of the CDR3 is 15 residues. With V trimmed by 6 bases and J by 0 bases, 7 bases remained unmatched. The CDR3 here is CASRNYRGHQETQYF. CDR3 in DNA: TGTGCCAGCAGGAACTACAGGGGTCACCAAGAGACCCAGTACTTC.

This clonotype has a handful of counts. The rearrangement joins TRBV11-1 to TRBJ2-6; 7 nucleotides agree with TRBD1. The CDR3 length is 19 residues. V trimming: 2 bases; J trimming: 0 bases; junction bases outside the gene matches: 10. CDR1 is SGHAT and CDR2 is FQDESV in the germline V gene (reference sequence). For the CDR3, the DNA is TGTGCCAGCAGCTTACCTGAAACAGGGGCCATCTCTGGGGCCAACGTCCTGACTTTC. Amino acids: CASSLPETGAISGANVLTF.

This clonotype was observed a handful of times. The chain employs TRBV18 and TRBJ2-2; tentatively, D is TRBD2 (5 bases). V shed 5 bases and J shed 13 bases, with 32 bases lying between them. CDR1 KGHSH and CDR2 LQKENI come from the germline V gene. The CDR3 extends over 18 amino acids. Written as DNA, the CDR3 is TGTGCCAGCTCAGCCGGCCTGGGGAGAGCGACGGACCTCCGACGGCTGTTTTTT. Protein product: CASSAGLGRATDLRRLFF.

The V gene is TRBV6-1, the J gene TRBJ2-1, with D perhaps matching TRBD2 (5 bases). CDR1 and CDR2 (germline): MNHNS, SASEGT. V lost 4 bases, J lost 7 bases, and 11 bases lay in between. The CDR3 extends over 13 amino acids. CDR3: CASSGTGRNEQFF. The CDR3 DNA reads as TGTGCCAGCAGTGGGACTGGGCGGAATGAGCAGTTCTTC.

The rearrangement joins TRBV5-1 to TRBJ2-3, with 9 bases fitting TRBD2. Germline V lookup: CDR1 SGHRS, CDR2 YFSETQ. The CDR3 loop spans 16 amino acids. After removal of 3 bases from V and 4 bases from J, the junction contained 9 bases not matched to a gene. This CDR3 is CASSYNPSGNPDTQYF. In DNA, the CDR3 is TGCGCCAGCAGCTACAACCCTAGCGGGAACCCAGATACGCAGTATTTT.

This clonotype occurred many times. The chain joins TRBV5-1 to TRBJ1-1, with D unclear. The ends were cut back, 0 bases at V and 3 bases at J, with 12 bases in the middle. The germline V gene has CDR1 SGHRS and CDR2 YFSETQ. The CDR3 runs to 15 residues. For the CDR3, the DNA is TGCGCCAGCAGCTTGGCGCCGGGGAGATACACTGAAGCTTTCTTT. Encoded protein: CASSLAPGRYTEAFF. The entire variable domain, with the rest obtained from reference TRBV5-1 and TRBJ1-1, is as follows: KAGVTQTPRYLIKTRGQQVTLSCSPISGHRSVSWYQQTPGQGLQFLFEYFSETQRNKGNFPGRFSGRQFSNSRSEMNVSTLELGDSALYLCASSLAPGRYTEAFFGQGTRLTVV.

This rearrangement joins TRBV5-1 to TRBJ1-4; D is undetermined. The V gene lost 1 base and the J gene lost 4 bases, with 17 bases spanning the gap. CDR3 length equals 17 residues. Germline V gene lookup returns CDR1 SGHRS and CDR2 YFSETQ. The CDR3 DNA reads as TGCGCCAGCAGCTTGTCCCCGGATTTCAACGGTAATGAAAAACTGTTTTTT. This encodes CASSLSPDFNGNEKLFF. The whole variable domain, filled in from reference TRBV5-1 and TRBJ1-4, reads KAGVTQTPRYLIKTRGQQVTLSCSPISGHRSVSWYQQTPGQGLQFLFEYFSETQRNKGNFPGRFSGRQFSNSRSEMNVSTLELGDSALYLCASSLSPDFNGNEKLFFGSGTQLSVL.

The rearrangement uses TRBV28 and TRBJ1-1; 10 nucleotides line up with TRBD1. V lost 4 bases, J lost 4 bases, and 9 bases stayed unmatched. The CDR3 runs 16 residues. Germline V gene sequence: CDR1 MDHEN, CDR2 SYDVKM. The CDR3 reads CASSWGQGYLGTEAFF. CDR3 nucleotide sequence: TGTGCCAGCAGTTGGGGACAGGGGTATTTGGGCACTGAAGCTTTCTTT.

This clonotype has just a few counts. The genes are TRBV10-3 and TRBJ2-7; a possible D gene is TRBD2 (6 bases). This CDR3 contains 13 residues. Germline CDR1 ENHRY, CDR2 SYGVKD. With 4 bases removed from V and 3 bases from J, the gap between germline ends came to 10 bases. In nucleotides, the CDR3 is TGTGCCATCAGTGTGACTAGTTTCTACGAGCAGTACTTC. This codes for CAISVTSFYEQYF.

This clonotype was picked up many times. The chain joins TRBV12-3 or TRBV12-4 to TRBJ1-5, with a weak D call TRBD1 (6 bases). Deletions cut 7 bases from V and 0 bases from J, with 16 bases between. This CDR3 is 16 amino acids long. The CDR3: CASTNRGNLSNQPQHF. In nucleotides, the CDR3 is TGTGCCAGCACTAATAGGGGGAACCTTAGCAATCAGCCCCAGCATTTT.

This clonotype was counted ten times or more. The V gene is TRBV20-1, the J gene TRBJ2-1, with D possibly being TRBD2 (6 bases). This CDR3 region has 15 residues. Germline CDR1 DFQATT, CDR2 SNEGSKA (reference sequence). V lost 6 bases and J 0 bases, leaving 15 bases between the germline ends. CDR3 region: CSAKGGLTSYNEQFF. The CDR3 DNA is TGCAGTGCCAAAGGCGGACTAACCTCCTACAATGAGCAGTTCTTC.

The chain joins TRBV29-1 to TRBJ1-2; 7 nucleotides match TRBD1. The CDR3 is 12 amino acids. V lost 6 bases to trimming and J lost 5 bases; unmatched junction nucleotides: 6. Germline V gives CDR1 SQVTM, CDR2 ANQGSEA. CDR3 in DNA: TGCAGCGTGGAGGGACAGAAGTATGGCTACACCTTC. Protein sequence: CSVEGQKYGYTF.

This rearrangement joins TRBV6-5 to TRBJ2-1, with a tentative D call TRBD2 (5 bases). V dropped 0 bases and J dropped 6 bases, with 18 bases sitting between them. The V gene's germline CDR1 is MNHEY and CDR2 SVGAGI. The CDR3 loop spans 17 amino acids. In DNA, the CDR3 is TGTGCCAGCAGTTACTCGAAGATAAGGGCGGGCGGCAATGAGCAGTTCTTC. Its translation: CASSYSKIRAGGNEQFF.

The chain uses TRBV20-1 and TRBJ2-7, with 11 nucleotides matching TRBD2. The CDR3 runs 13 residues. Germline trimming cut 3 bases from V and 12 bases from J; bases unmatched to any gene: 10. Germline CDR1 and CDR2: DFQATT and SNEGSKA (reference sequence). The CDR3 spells CSARSTSGSSWYF. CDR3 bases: TGCAGTGCTAGGAGTACTAGCGGGAGTAGTTGGTACTTC.

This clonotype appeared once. The CDR3 here is CASSEEGGEHNEQFF. In DNA, the CDR3 is TGTGCCAGCAGCGAGGAAGGGGGCGAACACAATGAGCAGTTCTTC. J is TRBJ2-1 and V is TRBV9; 7 bases are a match to TRBD1. Losses at the gene ends were 3 bases for V and 5 bases for J; bases not matched to a gene: 8. The CDR3 spans 15 residues. Germline V CDR1 and CDR2: SGDLS, YYNGEE.

For the CDR3, the DNA is TGTGCCAGCAGCCATCGCGGTGGGACTCACTACTACGAGCAGTACTTC. This sequence encodes CASSHRGGTHYYEQYF. The chain joins TRBV9 to TRBJ2-7; D possibly corresponds to TRBD2 (6 bases). The CDR3 totals 16 residues. V was cut by 4 bases and J by 3 bases, with 20 bases left in between. The germline gives CDR1 SGDLS, CDR2 YYNGEE.

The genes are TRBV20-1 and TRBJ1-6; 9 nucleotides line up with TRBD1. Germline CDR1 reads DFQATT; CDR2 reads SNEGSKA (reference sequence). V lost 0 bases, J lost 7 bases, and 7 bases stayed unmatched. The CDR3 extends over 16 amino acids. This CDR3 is CSARDTGQGRNSPLHF. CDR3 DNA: TGCAGTGCTAGAGATACCGGACAGGGGCGAAATTCACCCCTCCACTTT.

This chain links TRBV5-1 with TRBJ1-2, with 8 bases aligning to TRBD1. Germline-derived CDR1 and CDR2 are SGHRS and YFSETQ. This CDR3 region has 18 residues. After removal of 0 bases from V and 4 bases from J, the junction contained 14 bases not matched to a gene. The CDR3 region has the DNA TGCGCCAGCAGCTTGGTGTCAGGGGGCTCTATCGCTCTCTATGGCTACACCTTC. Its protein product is CASSLVSGGSIALYGYTF.

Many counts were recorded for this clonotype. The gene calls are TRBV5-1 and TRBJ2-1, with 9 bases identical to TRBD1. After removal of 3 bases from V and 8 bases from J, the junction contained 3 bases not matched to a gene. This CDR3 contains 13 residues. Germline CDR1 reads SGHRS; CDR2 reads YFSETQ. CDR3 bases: TGCGCCAGCAGCTGGGACAGGGTAGATGAGCAGTTCTTC. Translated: CASSWDRVDEQFF.

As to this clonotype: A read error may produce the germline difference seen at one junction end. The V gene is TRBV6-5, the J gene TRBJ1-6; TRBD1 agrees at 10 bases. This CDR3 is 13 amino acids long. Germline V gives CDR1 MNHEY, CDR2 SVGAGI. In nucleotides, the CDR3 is TGTGCCAGCAGTTCCAAGAGGACAGGGGGGGACCCCTTT. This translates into CASSSKRTGGDPF.

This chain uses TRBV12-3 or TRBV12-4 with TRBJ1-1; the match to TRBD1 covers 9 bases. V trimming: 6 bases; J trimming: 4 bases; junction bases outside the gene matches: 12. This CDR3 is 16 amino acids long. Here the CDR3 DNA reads TGTGCCAGCAGCCTGGGACAGGGCCGGGTTGCCACTGAAGCTTTCTTT. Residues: CASSLGQGRVATEAFF.

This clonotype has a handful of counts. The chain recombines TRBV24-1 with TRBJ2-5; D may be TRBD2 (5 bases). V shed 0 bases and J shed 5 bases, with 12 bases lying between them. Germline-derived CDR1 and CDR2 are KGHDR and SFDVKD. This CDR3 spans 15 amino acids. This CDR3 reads CATSDLSRRGETQYF. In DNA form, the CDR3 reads TGTGCCACCAGTGATTTGAGCCGGCGCGGGGAGACCCAGTACTTC.

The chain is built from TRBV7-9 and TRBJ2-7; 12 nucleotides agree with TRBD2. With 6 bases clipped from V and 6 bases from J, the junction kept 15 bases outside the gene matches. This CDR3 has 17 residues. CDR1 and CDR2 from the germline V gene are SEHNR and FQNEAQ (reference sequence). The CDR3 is CASRGRQGLAGFGEQYF. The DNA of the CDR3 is TGTGCCAGCAGGGGACGACAGGGACTAGCGGGCTTTGGCGAGCAGTACTTC.